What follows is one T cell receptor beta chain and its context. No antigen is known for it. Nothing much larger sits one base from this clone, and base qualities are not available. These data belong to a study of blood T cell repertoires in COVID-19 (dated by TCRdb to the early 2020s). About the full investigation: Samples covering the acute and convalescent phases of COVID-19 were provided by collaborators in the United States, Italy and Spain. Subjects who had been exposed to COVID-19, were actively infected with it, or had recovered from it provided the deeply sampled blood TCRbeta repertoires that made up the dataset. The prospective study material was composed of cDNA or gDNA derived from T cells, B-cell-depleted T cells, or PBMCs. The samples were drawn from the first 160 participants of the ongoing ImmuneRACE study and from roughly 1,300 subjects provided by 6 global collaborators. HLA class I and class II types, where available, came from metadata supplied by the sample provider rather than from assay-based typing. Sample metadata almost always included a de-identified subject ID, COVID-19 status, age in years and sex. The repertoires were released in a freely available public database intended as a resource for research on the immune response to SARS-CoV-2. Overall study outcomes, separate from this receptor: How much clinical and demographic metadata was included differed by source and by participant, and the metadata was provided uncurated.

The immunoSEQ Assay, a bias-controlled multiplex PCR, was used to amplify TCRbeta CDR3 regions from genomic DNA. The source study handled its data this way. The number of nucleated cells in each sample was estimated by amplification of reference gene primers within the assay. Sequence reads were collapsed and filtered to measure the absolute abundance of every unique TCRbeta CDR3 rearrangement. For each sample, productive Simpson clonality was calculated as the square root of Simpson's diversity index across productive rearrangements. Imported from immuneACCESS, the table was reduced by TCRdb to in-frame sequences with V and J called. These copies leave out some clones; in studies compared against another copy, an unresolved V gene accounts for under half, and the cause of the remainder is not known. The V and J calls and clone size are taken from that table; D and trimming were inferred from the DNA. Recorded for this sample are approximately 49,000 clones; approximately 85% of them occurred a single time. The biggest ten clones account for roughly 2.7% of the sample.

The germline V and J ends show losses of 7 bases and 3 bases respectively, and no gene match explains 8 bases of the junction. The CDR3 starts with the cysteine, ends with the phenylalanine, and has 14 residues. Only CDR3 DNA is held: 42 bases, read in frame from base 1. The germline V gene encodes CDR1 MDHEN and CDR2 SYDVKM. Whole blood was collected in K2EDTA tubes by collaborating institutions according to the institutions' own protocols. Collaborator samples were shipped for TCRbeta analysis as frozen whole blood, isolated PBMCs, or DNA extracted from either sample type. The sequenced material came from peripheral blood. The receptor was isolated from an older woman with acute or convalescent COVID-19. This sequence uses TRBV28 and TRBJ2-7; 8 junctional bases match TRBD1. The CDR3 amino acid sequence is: CASTPGTGIYEQYF. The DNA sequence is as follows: TGTGCCAGCACCCCCGGGACAGGCATCTACGAGCAGTACTTC.